The rows below give T cell receptor beta chains drawn from one sample of a study of CD8 T cells in Susac syndrome. TCRdb reprocessed the immunoSEQ multiplex PCR reads via MiXCR and lists one record per CDR3 protein. The sample has over 120,000 distinct CDR3 sequences; approximately 95% are singletons. The sequenced sample consisted of CD4+ T cells from PBMCs. Receptors originate from a human donor with Susac syndrome. The CDR3 runs from the conserved cysteine through the conserved F or W. A D gene is named only where the DNA matches it firmly. The size entry is marked missing in some rows and otherwise reads once, few, many or a size class.

CDR3 protein: CASSQDGGIRGTGELFF
CDR3 DNA: TGCGCCAGCAGCCAAGATGGGGGGATTCGGGGAACCGGGGAGCTGTTTTTT
clone size: -
D gene: -
V gene: TRBV4-3
J gene: TRBJ2-2

CDR3 protein: CASSQDGGREQYF
CDR3 DNA: TGTGCCAGCAGCCAAGATGGGGGGCGAGAGCAGTACTTC
clone size: -
D gene: -
V gene: TRBV3-1
J gene: TRBJ2-7

CDR3 protein: CAWSVWMKRDRVGQYF
CDR3 DNA: TGTGCCTGGAGTGTATGGATGAAGAGGGACAGGGTGGGGCAGTACTTC
clone size: -
D gene: TRBD1
V gene: TRBV30
J gene: TRBJ2-7

CDR3 protein: CASSPHGREKNSPLHF
CDR3 DNA: TGTGCCAGCAGCCCCCACGGCCGGGAAAAAAATTCACCCCTCCACTTT
clone size: -
D gene: -
V gene: TRBV9
J gene: TRBJ1-6

CDR3 protein: CASSARDRNGLYTGELFF
CDR3 DNA: TGTGCCAGCAGTGCACGGGACAGGAACGGCTTGTACACCGGGGAGCTGTTTTTT
clone size: -
D gene: TRBD1
V gene: TRBV6-4
J gene: TRBJ2-2

CDR3 protein: CASSFIGNGQPQHF
CDR3 DNA: TGTGCCAGCAGTTTTATCGGGAACGGACAGCCCCAGCATTTT
clone size: -
D gene: -
V gene: TRBV28
J gene: TRBJ1-5

CDR3 protein: CASSQGQGAYEQYF
CDR3 DNA: TGTGCCAGCAGCCAAGGACAGGGAGCCTACGAGCAGTACTTC
clone size: few
D gene: TRBD1
V gene: TRBV4-1
J gene: TRBJ2-7

CDR3 protein: CASSQDAGAGETQYF
CDR3 DNA: TGCGCCAGCAGCCAAGATGCGGGAGCCGGGGAGACCCAGTACTTC
clone size: -
D gene: TRBD2
V gene: TRBV4-3
J gene: TRBJ2-5

CDR3 protein: CAWSLWGLDGYTF
CDR3 DNA: TGTGCCTGGAGTTTATGGGGGCTGGATGGCTACACCTTC
clone size: -
D gene: -
V gene: TRBV30
J gene: TRBJ1-2

CDR3 protein: CAWSPGDTEAFF
CDR3 DNA: TGTGCCTGGAGCCCCGGGGACACTGAAGCTTTCTTT
clone size: -
D gene: -
V gene: TRBV30
J gene: TRBJ1-1

CDR3 protein: CAWSRDRGGYTGELFF
CDR3 DNA: TGTGCCTGGAGCCGGGACAGGGGTGGATACACCGGGGAGCTGTTTTTT
clone size: -
D gene: TRBD1
V gene: TRBV30
J gene: TRBJ2-2

CDR3 protein: CASSLGRGVYNEQFF
CDR3 DNA: TGTGCCAGCAGCCTTGGGCGGGGGGTCTACAATGAGCAGTTCTTC
clone size: -
D gene: TRBD2
V gene: TRBV7-9
J gene: TRBJ2-1

CDR3 protein: CSARLEKGPTGFEQYF
CDR3 DNA: TGCAGTGCTAGACTCGAAAAGGGGCCTACAGGGTTCGAGCAGTACTTC
clone size: -
D gene: -
V gene: TRBV20-1
J gene: TRBJ2-7

CDR3 protein: CASSFGGLDNEQFF
CDR3 DNA: TGCGCCAGCAGCTTCGGCGGGTTAGACAATGAGCAGTTCTTC
clone size: -
D gene: -
V gene: TRBV5-1
J gene: TRBJ2-1

CDR3 protein: CAWSWREWDEQFF
CDR3 DNA: TGTGCCTGGAGTTGGCGGGAGTGGGATGAGCAGTTCTTC
clone size: -
D gene: TRBD2
V gene: TRBV30
J gene: TRBJ2-1

CDR3 protein: CSASKAVKNEQFF
CDR3 DNA: TGCAGTGCTTCCAAAGCCGTCAAAAATGAGCAGTTCTTC
clone size: -
D gene: -
V gene: TRBV20-1
J gene: TRBJ2-1

CDR3 protein: CSASPGGQVSYEQYF
CDR3 DNA: TGCAGTGCATCCCCCGGGGGACAGGTCTCCTACGAGCAGTACTTC
clone size: -
D gene: TRBD1
V gene: TRBV20-1
J gene: TRBJ2-7

CDR3 protein: CASSLNAYQPQHF
CDR3 DNA: TGTGCCAGCAGCTTAAACGCCTATCAGCCCCAGCATTTT
clone size: -
D gene: -
V gene: TRBV7-3
J gene: TRBJ1-5

CDR3 protein: CASSLGLAITGELFF
CDR3 DNA: TGTGCCAGTAGTTTGGGACTAGCGATTACCGGGGAGCTGTTTTTT
clone size: -
D gene: TRBD2
V gene: TRBV19
J gene: TRBJ2-2

CDR3 protein: CASSLRTSIETQYF
CDR3 DNA: TGTGCCAGCAGCCTACGAACTAGCATCGAGACCCAGTACTTC
clone size: -
D gene: -
V gene: TRBV9
J gene: TRBJ2-5

CDR3 protein: CAWSVWTGANVLTF
CDR3 DNA: TGTGCCTGGAGTGTCTGGACTGGGGCCAACGTCCTGACTTTC
clone size: -
D gene: -
V gene: TRBV30
J gene: TRBJ2-6

CDR3 protein: CSVEVQLNTEAFF
CDR3 DNA: TGCAGCGTTGAGGTACAGTTGAACACTGAAGCTTTCTTT
clone size: -
D gene: -
V gene: TRBV29-1
J gene: TRBJ1-1

CDR3 protein: CSAKHPGTVNEQYF
CDR3 DNA: TGCAGCGCCAAACACCCAGGCACTGTCAACGAGCAGTACTTC
clone size: -
D gene: -
V gene: TRBV29-1
J gene: TRBJ2-7

CDR3 protein: CASSLDGMGSQETQYF
CDR3 DNA: TGCGCCAGCAGCTTGGATGGTATGGGCAGTCAAGAGACCCAGTACTTC
clone size: -
D gene: -
V gene: TRBV5-1
J gene: TRBJ2-5

CDR3 protein: CAWSGVLGNQPQHF
CDR3 DNA: TGTGCCTGGAGTGGAGTACTTGGCAATCAGCCCCAGCATTTT
clone size: once
D gene: -
V gene: TRBV30
J gene: TRBJ1-5

CDR3 protein: CASSWGQHTEAFF
CDR3 DNA: TGTGCCAGCAGCTGGGGACAGCACACTGAAGCTTTCTTT
clone size: -
D gene: TRBD1
V gene: TRBV5-5
J gene: TRBJ1-1

CDR3 protein: CASSLKGSGEQYF
CDR3 DNA: TGTGCCAGCAGTTTAAAGGGCTCTGGAGAGCAGTACTTC
clone size: -
D gene: -
V gene: TRBV12-3/TRBV12-4
J gene: TRBJ2-7

CDR3 protein: CASSVEREPHYEQYF
CDR3 DNA: TGTGCCAGCAGCGTAGAGCGGGAGCCCCACTACGAGCAGTACTTC
clone size: -
D gene: TRBD2
V gene: TRBV9
J gene: TRBJ2-7

CDR3 protein: CASSLPVTSSTDTQYF
CDR3 DNA: TGCGCCAGCAGCTTGCCGGTGACAAGTAGCACAGATACGCAGTATTTT
clone size: -
D gene: -
V gene: TRBV5-1
J gene: TRBJ2-3

CDR3 protein: CASSQEDRTGELFF
CDR3 DNA: TGCGCCAGCAGCCAAGAAGACCGTACCGGGGAGCTGTTTTTT
clone size: -
D gene: -
V gene: TRBV4-1
J gene: TRBJ2-2

CDR3 protein: CASNIEDRANTGELFF
CDR3 DNA: TGTGCCAGCAACATAGAGGACAGGGCGAACACCGGGGAGCTGTTTTTT
clone size: -
D gene: TRBD1
V gene: TRBV9
J gene: TRBJ2-2

CDR3 protein: CASSLWYGRLAGGLSEQFF
CDR3 DNA: TGTGCCAGCAGTTTATGGTACGGTCGACTAGCGGGGGGGCTGAGTGAGCAGTTCTTC
clone size: -
D gene: TRBD2
V gene: TRBV28
J gene: TRBJ2-1

CDR3 protein: CASSPTGSGGEQFF
CDR3 DNA: TGTGCCAGCAGCCCGACAGGGTCGGGTGGTGAGCAGTTCTTC
clone size: -
D gene: TRBD1
V gene: TRBV7-3
J gene: TRBJ2-1

CDR3 protein: CASSLGTSIVYEQFF
CDR3 DNA: TGTGCCAGCAGCTTGGGGACTAGCATAGTTTATGAGCAGTTCTTC
clone size: once
D gene: TRBD2
V gene: TRBV11-2
J gene: TRBJ2-1

CDR3 protein: CASSLAVPRGHTEAFF
CDR3 DNA: TGCGCCAGCAGCTTGGCCGTCCCTCGGGGGCACACTGAAGCTTTCTTT
clone size: -
D gene: -
V gene: TRBV5-1
J gene: TRBJ1-1

CDR3 protein: CASSGGYNEQFF
CDR3 DNA: TGTGCCAGCAGTGGGGGGTACAATGAGCAGTTCTTC
clone size: -
D gene: -
V gene: TRBV25-1
J gene: TRBJ2-1

CDR3 protein: CATQGLRNTIYF
CDR3 DNA: TGTGCCACCCAGGGCCTGCGGAACACCATATATTTT
clone size: -
D gene: -
V gene: TRBV12-3/TRBV12-4
J gene: TRBJ1-3

CDR3 protein: CASSHVPRSDTQYF
CDR3 DNA: TGTGCCAGCAGCCACGTCCCCCGTAGCGATACGCAGTATTTT
clone size: -
D gene: -
V gene: TRBV3-1
J gene: TRBJ2-3

CDR3 protein: CASSQGGPGSTGELFF
CDR3 DNA: TGTGCCAGCAGCCAAGGGGGACCTGGGAGCACCGGGGAGCTGTTTTTT
clone size: -
D gene: -
V gene: TRBV4-2
J gene: TRBJ2-2

CDR3 protein: CSAAPPGANVLTF
CDR3 DNA: TGCAGTGCTGCCCCCCCTGGGGCCAACGTCCTGACTTTC
clone size: -
D gene: -
V gene: TRBV20-1
J gene: TRBJ2-6

CDR3 protein: CASSSDRVIGAFF
CDR3 DNA: TGTGCCAGCAGTTCGGACAGGGTAATAGGAGCTTTCTTT
clone size: once
D gene: TRBD1
V gene: TRBV28
J gene: TRBJ1-1

CDR3 protein: CASSQGGSSTGELFF
CDR3 DNA: TGTGCCAGCAGCCAAGGAGGTTCGAGCACCGGGGAGCTGTTTTTT
clone size: -
D gene: -
V gene: TRBV3-1
J gene: TRBJ2-2

CDR3 protein: CAWNNATSYNEQFF
CDR3 DNA: TGTGCCTGGAATAACGCAACCTCCTACAATGAGCAGTTCTTC
clone size: -
D gene: -
V gene: TRBV30
J gene: TRBJ2-1

CDR3 protein: CATSDRLVGTGELFF
CDR3 DNA: TGTGCCACCAGTGACCGACTAGTTGGCACCGGGGAGCTGTTTTTT
clone size: -
D gene: -
V gene: TRBV24-1
J gene: TRBJ2-2

CDR3 protein: CASSVGLAETQYF
CDR3 DNA: TGTGCCAGCAGCGTCGGACTAGCGGAGACCCAGTACTTC
clone size: few
D gene: TRBD2
V gene: TRBV9
J gene: TRBJ2-5

CDR3 protein: CAWSEGYQPQHF
CDR3 DNA: TGTGCCTGGAGTGAGGGGTATCAGCCCCAGCATTTT
clone size: -
D gene: -
V gene: TRBV30
J gene: TRBJ1-5

CDR3 protein: CASRADTINRGYTF
CDR3 DNA: TGTGCCAGCAGGGCGGACACAATCAATCGTGGCTACACCTTC
clone size: -
D gene: -
V gene: TRBV6-6
J gene: TRBJ1-2

CDR3 protein: CASSQGGQGNTIYF
CDR3 DNA: TGCGCCAGCAGCCAAGGGGGGCAAGGAAACACCATATATTTT
clone size: -
D gene: -
V gene: TRBV5-1
J gene: TRBJ1-3

CDR3 protein: CATSDPRTGDTEAFF
CDR3 DNA: TGTGCCACCAGTGACCCCCGCACAGGGGACACTGAAGCTTTCTTT
clone size: once
D gene: TRBD1
V gene: TRBV24-1
J gene: TRBJ1-1

CDR3 protein: CSVAGSGRTDTQYF
CDR3 DNA: TGCAGCGTTGCTGGTAGCGGCCGCACAGATACGCAGTATTTT
clone size: -
D gene: -
V gene: TRBV29-1
J gene: TRBJ2-3

CDR3 protein: CASSLAPRGIGPYEQYF
CDR3 DNA: TGTGCCAGCAGCTTAGCCCCCAGGGGCATAGGACCCTACGAGCAGTACTTC
clone size: -
D gene: -
V gene: TRBV7-2
J gene: TRBJ2-7

CDR3 protein: CASRGAGAQYF
CDR3 DNA: TGTGCTAGCAGGGGGGCCGGGGCCCAGTACTTC
clone size: -
D gene: -
V gene: TRBV7-7
J gene: TRBJ2-5

CDR3 protein: CASSALINTEAFF
CDR3 DNA: TGCGCCAGCAGCGCCTTGATCAACACTGAAGCTTTCTTT
clone size: -
D gene: -
V gene: TRBV5-1
J gene: TRBJ1-1

CDR3 protein: CASSDVRGLPWYF
CDR3 DNA: TGTGCCAGCAGTGACGTCAGGGGGCTCCCATGGTACTTC
clone size: once
D gene: TRBD1
V gene: TRBV2
J gene: TRBJ2-4

CDR3 protein: CAWSSDLATEAFF
CDR3 DNA: TGTGCCTGGAGTTCAGACTTAGCTACTGAAGCTTTCTTT
clone size: -
D gene: -
V gene: TRBV30
J gene: TRBJ1-1